This T cell receptor (beta chain) was observed in a study of cytomegalovirus exposure and HLA in healthy donors. Study observations and caveats: In a later analysis, at a false discovery rate of 0.05, roughly 18,000 TCR beta sequences were associated with HLA alleles.

Vbeta (60) and Jbeta (13) primers were used in the PCR. Assay used: immunoSEQ multiplex PCR; TCRdb lists only in-frame clones, some missing. The data show tens of thousands of clones, with 77% seen just once and 3.5% to 4.5% held by the top ten. This CDR3 has 14 residues. Germline lookup yields CDR1 MNHEY and CDR2 SMNVEV (reference sequence). Trimming shortened V by 5 bases and J by 6 bases, and 13 bases separated the two germline ends. Remarks on this clone: The antigen remains unidentified.

Sequencing used PBMCs. The clonotype originates from a man aged 25-45 years in good health and CMV-seronegative. The chain couples TRBV27 to TRBJ1-4; weak D call: TRBD1 (5 bases). The CDR3 is CASSRSQGDEKLFF. CDR3 bases: TGTGCCAGCAGTCGATCCCAGGGCGATGAAAAACTGTTTTTT.